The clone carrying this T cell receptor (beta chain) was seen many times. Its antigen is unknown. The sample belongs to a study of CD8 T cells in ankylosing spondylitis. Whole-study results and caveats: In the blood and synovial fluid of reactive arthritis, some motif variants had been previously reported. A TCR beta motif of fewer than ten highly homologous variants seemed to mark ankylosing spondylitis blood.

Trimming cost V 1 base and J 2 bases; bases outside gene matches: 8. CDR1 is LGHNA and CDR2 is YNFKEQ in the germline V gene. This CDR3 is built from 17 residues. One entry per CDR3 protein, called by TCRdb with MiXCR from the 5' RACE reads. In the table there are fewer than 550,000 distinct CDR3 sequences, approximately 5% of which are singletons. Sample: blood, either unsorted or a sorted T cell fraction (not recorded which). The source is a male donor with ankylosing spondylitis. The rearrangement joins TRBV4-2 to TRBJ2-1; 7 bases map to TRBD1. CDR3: CASSQGKGQRTYNEQFF. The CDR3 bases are TGTGCCAGCAGCCAAGGGAAGGGACAGCGTACCTACAATGAGCAGTTCTTC.